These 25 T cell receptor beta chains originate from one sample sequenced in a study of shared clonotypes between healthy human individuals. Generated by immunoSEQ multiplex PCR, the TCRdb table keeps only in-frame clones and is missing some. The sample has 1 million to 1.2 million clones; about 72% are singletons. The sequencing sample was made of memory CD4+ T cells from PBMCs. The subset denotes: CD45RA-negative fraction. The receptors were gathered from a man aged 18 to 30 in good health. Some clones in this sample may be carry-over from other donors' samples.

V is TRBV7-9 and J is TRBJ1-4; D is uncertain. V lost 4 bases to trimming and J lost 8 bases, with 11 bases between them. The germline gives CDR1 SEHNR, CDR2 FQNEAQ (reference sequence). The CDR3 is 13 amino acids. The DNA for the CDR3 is TGTGCCAGCAGCTACCGCGGTGAGGAAAAACTGTTTTTT. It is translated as CASSYRGEEKLFF.

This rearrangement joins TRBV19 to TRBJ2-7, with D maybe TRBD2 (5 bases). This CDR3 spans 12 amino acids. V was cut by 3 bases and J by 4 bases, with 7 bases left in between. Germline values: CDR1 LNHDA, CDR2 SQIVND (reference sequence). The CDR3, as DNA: TGTGCCAGTAGTATTCGGGGTTACGAGCAGTACTTC. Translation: CASSIRGYEQYF.

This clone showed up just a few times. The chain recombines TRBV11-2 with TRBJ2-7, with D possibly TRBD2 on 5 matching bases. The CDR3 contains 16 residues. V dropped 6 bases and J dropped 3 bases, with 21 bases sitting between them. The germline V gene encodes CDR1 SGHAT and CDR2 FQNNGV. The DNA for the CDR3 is TGTGCCAGCAGGGGTCGGACTCACCTTGGCCACTACGAGCAGTACTTC. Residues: CASRGRTHLGHYEQYF.

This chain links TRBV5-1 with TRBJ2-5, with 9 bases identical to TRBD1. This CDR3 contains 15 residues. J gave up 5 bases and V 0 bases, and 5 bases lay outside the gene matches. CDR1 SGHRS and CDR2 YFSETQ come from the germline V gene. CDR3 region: CASSLDTGGHETQYF. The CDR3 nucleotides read TGCGCCAGCAGCTTGGATACAGGGGGCCACGAGACCCAGTACTTC. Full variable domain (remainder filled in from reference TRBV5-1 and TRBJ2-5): KAGVTQTPRYLIKTRGQQVTLSCSPISGHRSVSWYQQTPGQGLQFLFEYFSETQRNKGNFPGRFSGRQFSNSRSEMNVSTLELGDSALYLCASSLDTGGHETQYFGPGTRLLVL.

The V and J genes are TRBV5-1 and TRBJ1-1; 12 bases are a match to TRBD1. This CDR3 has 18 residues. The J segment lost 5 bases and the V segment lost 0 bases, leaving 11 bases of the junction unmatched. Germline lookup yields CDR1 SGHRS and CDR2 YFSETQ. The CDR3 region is CASSLEPGTGGLRTEAFF. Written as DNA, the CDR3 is TGCGCCAGCAGCTTGGAGCCCGGGACAGGGGGCTTGCGGACTGAAGCTTTCTTT.

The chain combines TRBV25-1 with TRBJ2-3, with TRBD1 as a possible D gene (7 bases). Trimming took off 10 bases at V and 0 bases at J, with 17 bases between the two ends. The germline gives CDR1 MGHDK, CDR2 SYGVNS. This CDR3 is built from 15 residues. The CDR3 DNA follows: TGTGCCAACCCCGGGGGACAGCGGAGCACAGATACGCAGTATTTT. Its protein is CANPGGQRSTDTQYF.

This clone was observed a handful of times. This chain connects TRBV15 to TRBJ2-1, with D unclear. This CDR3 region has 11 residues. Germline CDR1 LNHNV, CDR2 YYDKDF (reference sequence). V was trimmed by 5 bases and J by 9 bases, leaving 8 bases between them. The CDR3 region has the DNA TGTGCCACCAGCTCCGCTGGTGAGCAGTTCTTC. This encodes CATSSAGEQFF.

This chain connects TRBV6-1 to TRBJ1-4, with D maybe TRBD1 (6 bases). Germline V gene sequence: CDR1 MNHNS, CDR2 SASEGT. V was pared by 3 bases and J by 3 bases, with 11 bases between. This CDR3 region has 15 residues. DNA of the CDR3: TGTGCCAGCAGTGATCACAGGGCGGCTAATGAAAAACTGTTTTTT. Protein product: CASSDHRAANEKLFF.

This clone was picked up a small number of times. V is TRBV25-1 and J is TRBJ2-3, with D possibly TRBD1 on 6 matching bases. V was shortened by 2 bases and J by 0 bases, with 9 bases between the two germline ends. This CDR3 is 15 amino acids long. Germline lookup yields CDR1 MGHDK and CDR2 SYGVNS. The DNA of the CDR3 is TGTGCCAGCAGTGAAACAACAGGGAGCACAGATACGCAGTATTTT. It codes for CASSETTGSTDTQYF.

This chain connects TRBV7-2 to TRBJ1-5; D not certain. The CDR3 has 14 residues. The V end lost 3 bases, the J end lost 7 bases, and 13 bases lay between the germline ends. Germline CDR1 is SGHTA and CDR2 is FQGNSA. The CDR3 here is CASSFGSPGQPQHF. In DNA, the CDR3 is TGTGCCAGCAGCTTCGGCTCCCCGGGCCAGCCCCAGCATTTT.

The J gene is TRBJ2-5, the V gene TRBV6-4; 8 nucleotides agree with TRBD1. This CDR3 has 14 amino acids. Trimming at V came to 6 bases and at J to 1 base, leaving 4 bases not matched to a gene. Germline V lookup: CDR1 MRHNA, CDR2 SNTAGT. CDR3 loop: CASRPGGAQETQYF. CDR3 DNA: TGTGCCAGCAGACCAGGGGGCGCCCAAGAGACCCAGTACTTC.

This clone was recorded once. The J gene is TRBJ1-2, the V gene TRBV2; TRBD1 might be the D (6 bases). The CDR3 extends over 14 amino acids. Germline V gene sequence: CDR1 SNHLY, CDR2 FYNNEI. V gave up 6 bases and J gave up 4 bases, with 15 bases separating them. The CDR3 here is CASRPGARIYGYTF. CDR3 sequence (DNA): TGTGCCAGCAGGCCGGGGGCGAGGATCTATGGCTACACCTTC.

The CDR3 nucleotides are TGTGCCAGCAGCCCGGGACTAGCGGGAAGCGAGCAGTACTTC. As protein: CASSPGLAGSEQYF. The V and J genes are TRBV7-9 and TRBJ2-7; TRBD2 agrees at 13 bases. CDR1 and CDR2 from the germline V gene are SEHNR and FQNEAQ (reference sequence). The CDR3 runs 14 residues. The V segment lost 5 bases and the J segment 6 bases; nucleotides outside the gene matches: 4.

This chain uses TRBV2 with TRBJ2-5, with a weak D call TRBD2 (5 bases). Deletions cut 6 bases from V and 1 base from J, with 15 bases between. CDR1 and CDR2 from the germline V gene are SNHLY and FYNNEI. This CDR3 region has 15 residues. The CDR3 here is CASRTRRGPQETQYF. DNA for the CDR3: TGTGCCAGCAGAACCCGGAGAGGGCCCCAAGAGACCCAGTACTTC.

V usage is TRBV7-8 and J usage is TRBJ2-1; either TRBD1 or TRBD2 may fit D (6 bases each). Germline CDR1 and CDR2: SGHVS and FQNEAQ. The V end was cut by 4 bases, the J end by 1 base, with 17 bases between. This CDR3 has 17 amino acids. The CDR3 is CASSYPDRRGSYNEQFF. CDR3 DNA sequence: TGTGCCAGCAGCTATCCCGATCGGAGGGGGTCCTACAATGAGCAGTTCTTC.

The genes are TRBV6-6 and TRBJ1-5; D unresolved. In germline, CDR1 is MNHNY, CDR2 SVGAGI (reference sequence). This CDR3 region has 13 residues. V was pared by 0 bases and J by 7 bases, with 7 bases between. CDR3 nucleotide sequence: TGTGCCAGCAGTTACTCACCTGACCAGCCCCAGCATTTT. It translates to CASSYSPDQPQHF.

Written as DNA, the CDR3 is TGTGCCAGCAGCTTAACCGAGACAGGGTCGGTCCACGAGCAGTACTTC. This encodes CASSLTETGSVHEQYF. The J gene is TRBJ2-7, the V gene TRBV7-3; 7 positions agree with TRBD1. The CDR3 sequence is 16 residues long. CDR1 is SGHTA, CDR2 FQGTGA, per germline. Trimming removed 0 bases from V and 5 bases from J; junction bases left unmatched: 10.

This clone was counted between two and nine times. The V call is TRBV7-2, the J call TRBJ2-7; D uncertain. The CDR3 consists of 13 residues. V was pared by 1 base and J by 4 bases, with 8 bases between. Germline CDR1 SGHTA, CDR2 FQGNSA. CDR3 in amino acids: CASSLGSGYEQYF. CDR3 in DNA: TGTGCCAGCAGCTTAGGTTCAGGATACGAGCAGTACTTC.

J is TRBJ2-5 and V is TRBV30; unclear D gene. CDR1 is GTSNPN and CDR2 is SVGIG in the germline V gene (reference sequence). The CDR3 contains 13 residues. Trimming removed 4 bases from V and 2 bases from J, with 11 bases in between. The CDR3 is CAWNGRLQETQYF. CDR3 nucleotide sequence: TGTGCCTGGAACGGCAGGCTACAAGAGACCCAGTACTTC.

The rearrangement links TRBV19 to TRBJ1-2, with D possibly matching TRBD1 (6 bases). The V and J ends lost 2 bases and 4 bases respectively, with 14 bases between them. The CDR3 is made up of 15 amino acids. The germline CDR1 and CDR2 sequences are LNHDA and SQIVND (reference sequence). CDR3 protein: CASSISPGQIYGYTF. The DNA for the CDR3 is TGTGCCAGTAGTATATCCCCCGGACAGATCTATGGCTACACCTTC.

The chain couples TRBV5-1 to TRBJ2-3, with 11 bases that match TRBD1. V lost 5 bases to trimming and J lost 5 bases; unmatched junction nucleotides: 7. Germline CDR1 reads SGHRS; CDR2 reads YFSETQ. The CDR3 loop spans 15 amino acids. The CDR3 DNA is TGCGCCAGCAGGGACGGACAGGGGGCCATAGATACGCAGTATTTT. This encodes CASRDGQGAIDTQYF.

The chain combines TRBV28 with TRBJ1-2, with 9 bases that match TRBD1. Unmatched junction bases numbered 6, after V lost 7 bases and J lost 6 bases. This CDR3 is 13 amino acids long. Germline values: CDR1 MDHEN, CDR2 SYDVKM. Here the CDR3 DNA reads TGTGCCAGCACTCTGAGGACAGGGGATGGCTACACCTTC. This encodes CASTLRTGDGYTF.

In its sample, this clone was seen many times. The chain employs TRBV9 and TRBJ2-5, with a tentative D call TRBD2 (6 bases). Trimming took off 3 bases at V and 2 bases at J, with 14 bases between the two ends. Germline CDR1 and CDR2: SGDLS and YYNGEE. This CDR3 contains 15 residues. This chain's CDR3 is CASSGRDGGQETQYF. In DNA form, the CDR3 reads TGTGCCAGCAGCGGCCGGGACGGAGGGCAAGAGACCCAGTACTTC.

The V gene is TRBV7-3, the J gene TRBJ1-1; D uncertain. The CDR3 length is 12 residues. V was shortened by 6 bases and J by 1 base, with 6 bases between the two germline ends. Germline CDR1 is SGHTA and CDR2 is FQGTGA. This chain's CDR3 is CASSTGNTEAFF. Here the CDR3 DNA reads TGTGCCAGCAGTACGGGGAACACTGAAGCTTTCTTT.

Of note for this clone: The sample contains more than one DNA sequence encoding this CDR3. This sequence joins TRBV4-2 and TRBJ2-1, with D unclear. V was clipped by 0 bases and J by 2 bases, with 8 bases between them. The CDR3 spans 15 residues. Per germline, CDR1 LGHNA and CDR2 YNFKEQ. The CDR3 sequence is CASSQEGTTYNEQFF. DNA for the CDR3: TGTGCCAGCAGCCAAGAGGGAACGACCTACAATGAGCAGTTCTTC.